This T cell receptor (beta chain) comes out of a study of tumor and adjacent non-tumor tissue in lung cancer. With 10 bases clipped from V and 4 bases from J, the junction kept 11 bases outside the gene matches. The V gene's germline CDR1 is SGHNT and CDR2 YENEEA. This CDR3 contains 15 residues. General study findings and limits: Top 100 clones took a larger repertoire share in normal lung.

About this clonotype: Its matching antigen is unknown.

TCRbeta libraries were built with three rounds of nested PCR, modified from ARM-PCR. MiXCR, run by TCRdb on the multiplex PCR reads, gives a single entry per CDR3 protein. This repertoire shows 200,000 to 250,000 distinct CDR3 sequences, around 71% found once; its top ten account for approximately 25%. RNA was extracted from bulk tissue without any cell sorting. The sequence came from a man in his 60s with non-small cell lung cancer. V usage is TRBV11-3 and J usage is TRBJ2-1, with TRBD2 matching over 9 bases. Sequencing was carried out using lung tumor tissue. CDR3 bases: TGTGCCATCATCTCCGAGGCGGGGGGGTACAATGAGCAGTTCTTC. The encoded protein is CAIISEAGGYNEQFF. The whole variable domain, remainder taken from reference TRBV11-3 and TRBJ2-1, is EAGVVQSPRYKIIEKKQPVAFWCNPISGHNTLYWYLQNLGQGPELLIRYENEEAVDDSQLPKDRFSAERLKGVDSTLKIQPAELGDSAVYLCAIISEAGGYNEQFFGPGTRLTVL.